Presented here are 28 T cell receptor beta chains from one specimen sequenced in a study of cytomegalovirus exposure and HLA in healthy donors. The study ran its PCR with 60 Vbeta and 13 Jbeta primers. Profiled with immunoSEQ multiplex PCR; TCRdb holds only in-frame clones, not every one. The sample has about 140,000 clones; about four fifths are singletons. Sequencing input: PBMCs. These receptors all stem from a man between 35 and 55 years old in good health and CMV-seronegative.

J is TRBJ1-1 and V is TRBV7-9; the D is unclear. This CDR3 has 12 residues. The V gene's germline CDR1 is SEHNR and CDR2 FQNEAQ (reference sequence). Trimming cost V 8 bases and J 0 bases, with 7 bases left between them. The CDR3 here is CASGRVNTEAFF. The CDR3 DNA reads as TGTGCCAGCGGGAGAGTGAACACTGAAGCTTTCTTT.

The chain combines TRBV6-6 with TRBJ1-1; no definite D call. The length of the CDR3 is 12 residues. CDR1 MNHNY and CDR2 SVGAGI come from the germline V gene (reference sequence). Deletions cut 1 base from V and 5 bases from J, with 5 bases between. The CDR3 sequence: CASSYLSTEAFF. CDR3 in DNA: TGTGCCAGCAGTTACTTATCGACTGAAGCTTTCTTT.

To note about this clone: A read error may account for a junction end that differs from germline. The chain carries TRBV29-1 and TRBJ1-2, with D unclear. The CDR3 contains 11 residues. The germline CDR1 and CDR2 sequences are SQVTM and ANQGSEA. In DNA, the CDR3 is TGCAGCGTTGAAGAAAGGTTGGGCTGCACCTTC. It yields the protein CSVEERLGCTF.

This rearrangement joins TRBV5-5 to TRBJ1-5, with a tentative D call TRBD1 (5 bases). Trimming removed 5 bases at V and 0 bases at J, with 9 bases between. The germline CDR1 and CDR2 sequences are SGHKS and YYEKEE (reference sequence). The CDR3 runs 14 residues. CDR3 sequence reads: CASSLQGSNQPQHF. As DNA, the CDR3 is TGTGCCAGCAGTTTGCAGGGTAGCAATCAGCCCCAGCATTTT.

This sequence joins TRBV7-8 and TRBJ1-5, with 7 bases matching TRBD1. V shed 5 bases, J shed 2 bases, and the junction held 12 bases outside the gene matches. This CDR3 region has 17 residues. The germline V gene has CDR1 SGHVS and CDR2 FQNEAQ. For the CDR3, the DNA is TGTGCCAGCAGCCTACAGGGACAGCATATCGGCAATCAGCCCCAGCATTTT. Protein sequence: CASSLQGQHIGNQPQHF.

This chain connects TRBV4-3 to TRBJ1-2; D perhaps matches TRBD1 (6 bases). The CDR3 extends over 14 amino acids. Trimming shortened V by 4 bases and J by 4 bases, and 13 bases separated the two germline ends. Germline V gives CDR1 LGHNA, CDR2 YSLEER. Written as DNA, the CDR3 is TGCGCCAGCAGCCTCCAGGGGAGTGTCTATGGCTACACCTTC. Translation: CASSLQGSVYGYTF.

The chain has TRBV7-8 and TRBJ2-7, with a tentative D call TRBD2 (5 bases). The CDR3 covers 15 residues. With 5 bases removed from V and 6 bases from J, the gap between germline ends came to 20 bases. Germline V gene data show CDR1 as SGHVS and CDR2 as FQNEAQ. The CDR3 DNA reads as TGTGCCAGCAGCCTTGGAAGGACCCTCGGACTCGAGCAGTACTTC. Amino acid sequence: CASSLGRTLGLEQYF.

The gene calls are TRBV30 and TRBJ2-5; D may be TRBD2 (5 bases). Germline V gene data show CDR1 as GTSNPN and CDR2 as SVGIG (reference sequence). The CDR3 totals 13 residues. Trimming shortened V by 2 bases and J by 4 bases, and 11 bases separated the two germline ends. Here the CDR3 reads CAWSSGSGETQYF. The CDR3 DNA follows: TGTGCCTGGAGTAGTGGGAGCGGAGAGACCCAGTACTTC.

In its sample, this clone was seen a few times. The chain combines TRBV6-5 with TRBJ1-2; D gene ambiguous. With 4 bases removed from V and 4 bases from J, the gap between germline ends came to 13 bases. CDR1 and CDR2 (germline): MNHEY, SVGAGI. The CDR3 covers 14 residues. The CDR3 nucleotides read TGTGCCAGCAGTTCCTTTACAGTACCCTATGGCTACACCTTC. This gives the protein CASSSFTVPYGYTF.

In its sample, this clone was seen a few times. The V call is TRBV25-1, the J call TRBJ2-1; TRBD1 aligns across 7 bases. The CDR3 has 15 amino acids. The V segment lost 6 bases and the J segment 6 bases; nucleotides outside the gene matches: 11. CDR1 is MGHDK, CDR2 SYGVNS, per germline. This CDR3 is CASRAGAPGGNEQFF. The CDR3 DNA is TGTGCCAGCAGGGCAGGGGCCCCAGGGGGCAATGAGCAGTTCTTC.

This chain joins TRBV29-1 and TRBJ2-7; D is possibly TRBD1 (6 bases). Trimming cost V 7 bases and J 4 bases, with 11 bases left between them. CDR1 SQVTM and CDR2 ANQGSEA come from the germline V gene. There are 11 residues in the CDR3. CDR3 in amino acids: CSGLQGYEQYF. CDR3 nucleotides: TGCAGCGGACTTCAGGGGTACGAGCAGTACTTC.

V gene TRBV7-2 combines with J gene TRBJ1-1; 9 nucleotides match TRBD1. From germline, CDR1 is SGHTA and CDR2 FQGNSA. This CDR3 is built from 17 residues. The junction had 12 bases not matched to a gene; V was cut back by 5 bases and J by 2 bases. As DNA, the CDR3 is TGTGCCAGCAGCCCACAGGGGGCTACATACCCAAACACTGAAGCTTTCTTT. The encoded protein is CASSPQGATYPNTEAFF.

The chain has TRBV6-6 and TRBJ1-3; unclear D gene. Germline V gene lookup returns CDR1 MNHNY and CDR2 SVGAGI (reference sequence). V gave up 2 bases and J gave up 4 bases, with 9 bases separating them. CDR3 length: 14 amino acids. The CDR3 region has the DNA TGTGCCAGCAGTTACAGGCAGGCCGGAAACACCATATATTTT. Its protein is CASSYRQAGNTIYF.

The chain carries TRBV19 and TRBJ2-1, with 7 bases aligning to TRBD2. The V and J ends lost 3 bases and 7 bases, in that order; junction bases with no gene match: 3. Germline V gene data show CDR1 as LNHDA and CDR2 as SQIVND (reference sequence). This CDR3 is 13 amino acids long. The DNA for the CDR3 is TGTGCCAGTAGTATTTCGGGGGGAAATGAGCAGTTCTTC. This codes for CASSISGGNEQFF.

CDR3 sequence reads: CASSTHNNYGYTF. The CDR3 region has the DNA TGTGCCAGTAGTACCCACAATAACTATGGCTACACCTTC. The chain links TRBV19 to TRBJ1-2; D uncertain. This CDR3 comprises 13 residues. Trimming took off 4 bases at V and 1 base at J, with 7 bases between the two ends. Germline CDR1 is LNHDA and CDR2 is SQIVND (reference sequence).

The J gene is TRBJ1-2, the V gene TRBV14; TRBD1 might be the D (5 bases). The V and J ends lost 6 bases and 4 bases respectively, with 12 bases between them. Germline loops: CDR1 SGHDN, CDR2 FVKESK. The CDR3 consists of 13 residues. For the CDR3, the DNA is TGTGCCAGCAGGCCCGGGGGGGTCTATGGCTACACCTTC. Encoded protein: CASRPGGVYGYTF.

The rearrangement uses TRBV28 and TRBJ2-1, with D maybe TRBD2 (7 bases). CDR1 is MDHEN, CDR2 SYDVKM, per germline. Trimming shortened V by 9 bases and J by 15 bases, and 18 bases separated the two germline ends. This CDR3 has 11 residues. The CDR3 nucleotides are TGTGCCAGTCACCGGGGGGCCACCGGGTTCTTC. It yields the protein CASHRGATGFF.

The gene calls are TRBV9 and TRBJ1-1, with 7 bases fitting TRBD1. Trimming took 4 bases from V and 0 from J; bases not matched to a gene: 3. Germline CDR1 reads SGDLS; CDR2 reads YYNGEE. The CDR3 runs to 14 residues. In DNA form, the CDR3 reads TGTGCCAGCAGCTCCAGGGGGATGAACACTGAAGCTTTCTTT. Amino acids: CASSSRGMNTEAFF.

This chain connects TRBV19 to TRBJ2-7, with a tentative D call TRBD2 (6 bases). Trimming cost V 1 base and J 4 bases, with 11 bases left between them. The CDR3 has 14 amino acids. Germline values: CDR1 LNHDA, CDR2 SQIVND (reference sequence). CDR3 loop: CASSIATGGYEQYF. The CDR3 region has the DNA TGTGCCAGTAGTATAGCTACAGGAGGGTACGAGCAGTACTTC.

This chain connects TRBV6-5 to TRBJ1-1, with D perhaps TRBD1 (5 bases). Germline values: CDR1 MNHEY, CDR2 SVGAGI. V was cut by 0 bases and J by 3 bases, with 14 bases left in between. The length of the CDR3 is 16 residues. The CDR3 DNA follows: TGTGCCAGCAGTTACTCGGGGGGACGGACCTACACTGAAGCTTTCTTT. This sequence encodes CASSYSGGRTYTEAFF.

In DNA, the CDR3 is TGCGCCAGCAGATCTTTAGGGGAAAGTTGGGATACGCAGTATTTT. This sequence encodes CASRSLGESWDTQYF. The rearrangement links TRBV5-1 to TRBJ2-3; possibly TRBD1 for D (5 bases). The CDR3 runs 15 residues. V was trimmed by 5 bases and J by 6 bases, leaving 19 bases between them. Germline CDR1 SGHRS, CDR2 YFSETQ.

This chain uses TRBV11-2 with TRBJ2-7; TRBD1 agrees at 7 bases. In germline, CDR1 is SGHAT, CDR2 FQNNGV. The CDR3 totals 12 residues. V was pared by 6 bases and J by 3 bases, with 2 bases of the junction left unmatched. The CDR3 protein is CASSRQGYEQYF. The CDR3 DNA sequence: TGTGCCAGCAGTAGACAGGGCTACGAGCAGTACTTC. The complete variable domain, with remaining parts taken from reference TRBV11-2 and TRBJ2-7, reads EAGVAQSPRYKIIEKRQSVAFWCNPISGHATLYWYQQILGQGPKLLIQFQNNGVVDDSQLPKDRFSAERLKGVDSTLKIQPAKLEDSAVYLCASSRQGYEQYFGPGTRLTVT.

The genes are TRBV19 and TRBJ2-1; TRBD2 matches at 11 bases. The ends lost 0 bases at V and 0 bases at J; junction bases unmatched: 7. Germline V lookup: CDR1 LNHDA, CDR2 SQIVND (reference sequence). The CDR3 loop spans 19 amino acids. The CDR3 bases are TGTGCCAGTAGTATAGATAGCGGGGGGGCCCTAAGCTCCTACAATGAGCAGTTCTTC. It yields the protein CASSIDSGGALSSYNEQFF.

The V and J genes are TRBV21-1 and TRBJ1-2; TRBD1, as called in the table, went unchecked against the DNA. TRBV21-1 is a pseudogene locus. There are 16 residues in the CDR3. CDR3 amino acids: CASSRRQKGPPYGYTF. The CDR3 DNA reads as TGTGCCAGCAGCAGAAGACAGAAGGGTCCCCCCTATGGCTACACCTTC.

The chain links TRBV7-8 to TRBJ2-1; 12 nucleotides line up with TRBD2. With 10 bases clipped from V and 7 bases from J, the junction kept 11 bases outside the gene matches. The V gene's germline CDR1 is SGHVS and CDR2 FQNEAQ. There are 15 residues in the CDR3. DNA of the CDR3: TGTGCCACCAGACTAGCGGGGGCCATAACGAATGAGCAGTTCTTC. This sequence encodes CATRLAGAITNEQFF.

The rearrangement uses TRBV6-5 and TRBJ1-1; maybe TRBD1 (6 bases). The CDR3 has 13 amino acids. CDR1 is MNHEY and CDR2 is SVGAGI in the germline V gene. The V end was cut by 5 bases, the J end by 3 bases, with 10 bases between. For the CDR3, the DNA is TGTGCCAGCAGTCCAAACAGGGACACTGAAGCTTTCTTT. Amino acids: CASSPNRDTEAFF.

The CDR3 DNA reads as TGTGCCAGCAGCTTAAAGTGGGGTGGGGTACAGGGGGCCGTTAATGAGCAGTTCTTC. Amino acid sequence: CASSLKWGGVQGAVNEQFF. The chain recombines TRBV7-9 with TRBJ2-1; TRBD1 matches 9 bases. This CDR3 spans 19 amino acids. The V gene's germline CDR1 is SEHNR and CDR2 FQNEAQ (reference sequence). V lost 2 bases, J lost 7 bases, and 18 bases stayed unmatched.

This clone has just a few counts. The chain employs TRBV12-5 and TRBJ1-5; D is uncertain. The V gene lost 1 base and the J gene lost 9 bases, with 7 bases spanning the gap. This CDR3 spans 12 amino acids. The germline V gene encodes CDR1 LGHNT and CDR2 FRNRAP. In DNA, the CDR3 is TGTGCTAGTGGTTTGGACCGGGGGCCCCAGCATTTT. This encodes CASGLDRGPQHF.